This T cell receptor beta chain was observed in a study of cytomegalovirus exposure and HLA in healthy donors. In this sample, this clone turned up a few times. Its target is unknown. Study-level results: There were under 200 TCR beta chains listed as cytomegalovirus-associated. The analysis excluded some indistinguishable V segments, including TRBV6-2 and TRBV6-3.

The CDR3 contains 13 residues. Per germline, CDR1 SGHDT and CDR2 YYEEEE. The V gene lost 0 bases and the J gene lost 7 bases, with 8 bases spanning the gap. The study ran its PCR with 60 Vbeta and 13 Jbeta primers. Original processing methods: The count from a later analysis was 79 million or so unique TCR beta chains, approximately 9.9 million of them shared. Here immunoSEQ multiplex PCR was the method, and the copy in TCRdb shows in-frame clones only, minus some. Clone size and the V and J calls come from that table; the DNA yielded D and trimming. Of around 180,000 clones listed, about three quarters are singletons.

V usage is TRBV5-6 and J usage is TRBJ1-5, with D unresolved. Sequences were obtained from PBMCs. The TCR comes from a woman between 25 and 40 years old in good health and CMV-seropositive. The CDR3 DNA sequence: TGTGCCAGCAGCTTGGGAGGGATCCAGCCCCAGCATTTT. Translation gives CASSLGGIQPQHF.